The 10 T cell receptor beta chains below were found in one sample sequenced in a study of shared clonotypes between healthy human individuals. Naivety among CD8 cells was defined by CD45RO negativity and positive CCR7 selection, thereby excluding terminally differentiated effector memory CD45RA+ cells. Data came from immunoSEQ multiplex PCR; TCRdb stores just in-frame clones and leaves some out. This sample has about 2,100,000 clones, with 90% to 95% found just once. The sequencing input was naive CD8+ T cells from PBMCs. The receptors shown here come from a man aged 18 to 29 in good health. Some clones in this sample may be carry-over from other donors' samples.

The chain employs TRBV6-5 and TRBJ2-3; D is undetermined. The CDR3 spans 12 residues. The germline CDR1 and CDR2 sequences are MNHEY and SVGAGI. Trimming removed 5 bases from V and 7 bases from J, with 10 bases in between. The DNA for the CDR3 is TGTGCCAGCAGTGGTCCGCGATATACGCAGTATTTT. Its protein is CASSGPRYTQYF.

The CDR3 DNA sequence: TGTGCCAGCAGCGGAACGGGCCTCCCCGGGGAGCTGTTTTTT. It specifies CASSGTGLPGELFF. This chain uses TRBV9 with TRBJ2-2; D not resolved. Germline V gives CDR1 SGDLS, CDR2 YYNGEE. The V end lost 3 bases, the J end lost 6 bases, and 12 bases lay between the germline ends. The CDR3 sequence is 14 residues long.

The chain has TRBV4-1 and TRBJ1-4; D ambiguous. Germline V CDR1 and CDR2: MGHRA, YSYEKL. The CDR3 loop spans 14 amino acids. V shed 2 bases and J shed 8 bases, with 12 bases lying between them. The CDR3 nucleotides read TGCGCCAGCAGCCAAAGGTCGTGGGCGGAAAAACTGTTTTTT. Protein product: CASSQRSWAEKLFF.

This chain uses TRBV5-4 with TRBJ2-1; 7 bases line up with TRBD1. This CDR3 is built from 14 residues. V shed 3 bases and J 7 bases; nucleotides not matched to a gene: 7. The germline V gene encodes CDR1 SGHNT and CDR2 YYREEE (reference sequence). CDR3 nucleotide sequence: TGTGCCAGCAGCTCCCGAGACAGGGTGAATGAGCAGTTCTTC. As protein: CASSSRDRVNEQFF. The variable domain in full, with the rest retrieved from reference TRBV5-4 and TRBJ2-1, is ETGVTQSPTHLIKTRGQQVTLRCSSQSGHNTVSWYQQALGQGPQFIFQYYREEENGRGNFPPRFSGLQFPNYSSELNVNALELDDSALYLCASSSRDRVNEQFFGPGTRLTVL.

Note on this clone: This same CDR3 is encoded by further DNA sequences in the sample. V usage is TRBV7-9 and J usage is TRBJ2-3, with D possibly being TRBD1 (6 bases). This CDR3 contains 15 residues. V lost 5 bases and J 0 bases, leaving 12 bases between the germline ends. Per the germline V gene, CDR1 is SEHNR and CDR2 is FQNEAQ (reference sequence). The CDR3, as DNA: TGTGCCAGCAGCCCCCCAGGGGTAAGCACAGATACGCAGTATTTT. Amino acids: CASSPPGVSTDTQYF.

The chain employs TRBV13 and TRBJ1-2; maybe TRBD1 (5 bases). The CDR3 covers 19 residues. V lost 4 bases and J lost 3, with 27 bases in between. Germline V gives CDR1 PRHDT, CDR2 FYEKMQ (reference sequence). Here the CDR3 reads CASSSGLGTEVQTHYGYTF. CDR3 DNA sequence: TGTGCCAGCAGCTCGGGGCTCGGGACCGAAGTTCAAACCCACTATGGCTACACCTTC.

The V gene is TRBV7-9, the J gene TRBJ2-1; 8 nucleotides line up with TRBD1. With V trimmed by 5 bases and J by 5 bases, 11 bases remained unmatched. Germline V lookup: CDR1 SEHNR, CDR2 FQNEAQ (reference sequence). There are 16 residues in the CDR3. The CDR3: CASSLSWQGADNEQFF. In nucleotides, the CDR3 is TGTGCCAGCAGCCTCTCTTGGCAGGGGGCTGACAATGAGCAGTTCTTC.

This rearrangement joins TRBV6-1 to TRBJ2-5, with D uncertain. Trimming removed 4 bases at V and 2 bases at J, with 11 bases between. This CDR3 has 14 residues. Germline CDR1 and CDR2: MNHNS and SASEGT. CDR3 DNA sequence: TGTGCCAGCAGTGTAGTCTTTATACAAGAGACCCAGTACTTC. Translating gives CASSVVFIQETQYF.

V usage is TRBV6-1 and J usage is TRBJ1-2; 7 nucleotides agree with TRBD1. V lost 0 bases to trimming and J lost 5 bases; unmatched junction nucleotides: 6. CDR3 length: 15 residues. Germline lookup yields CDR1 MNHNS and CDR2 SASEGT. CDR3 in amino acids: CASSEAQGRVYGYTF. The CDR3, as DNA: TGTGCCAGCAGTGAAGCACAGGGGAGAGTGTATGGCTACACCTTC.

V gene TRBV4-3 combines with J gene TRBJ2-3; D unclear. Deletions cut 4 bases from V and 0 bases from J, with 17 bases between. The CDR3 length is 17 residues. Germline-derived CDR1 and CDR2 are LGHNA and YSLEER. CDR3 sequence: CASSRTPYNPSTDTQYF. DNA of the CDR3: TGCGCCAGCAGCCGGACCCCCTATAACCCTAGCACAGATACGCAGTATTTT.